What follows are 27 T cell receptor beta chains derived from one specimen sequenced in a study of blood T cell repertoires in COVID-19. The protocol was immunoSEQ multiplex PCR, while the TCRdb copy is restricted to in-frame clones and leaves out a portion. Of 27,000 or so clones listed, 91% are singletons. The sample consisted of peripheral blood. These receptors came from a human donor with active COVID-19. The donor label of this sample is uncertain.

The CDR3 spells CGTGGRRTGELFF. The CDR3 DNA is TGTGGCACCGGGGGGCGCAGGACCGGGGAGCTGTTTTTT. The chain links TRBV19 to TRBJ2-2, with a tentative D call TRBD2 (7 bases). Germline V CDR1 and CDR2: LNHDA, SQIVND (reference sequence). The CDR3 totals 13 residues. The complete variable domain, with remaining parts taken from reference TRBV19 and TRBJ2-2, reads DGGITQSPKYLFRKEGQNVTLSCEQNLNHDAMYWYRQDPGQGLRLIYYSQIVNDFQKGDIAEGYSVSREKKESFPLTVTSAQKNPTAFYLCGTGGRRTGELFFGEGSRLTVL.

The rearrangement links TRBV7-6 to TRBJ2-2; D is possibly TRBD1 (5 bases). V lost 2 bases to trimming and J lost 4 bases, with 8 bases between them. The CDR3 spans 14 residues. CDR1 is SGHVS and CDR2 is FNYEAQ in the germline V gene. The chain's CDR3 is CASSLSRGTGELFF. CDR3 nucleotide sequence: TGTGCCAGCAGCTTATCTAGGGGCACCGGGGAGCTGTTTTTT.

The J gene is TRBJ2-7, the V gene TRBV28, with 11 bases identical to TRBD1. Germline trimming cut 2 bases from V and 3 bases from J; bases unmatched to any gene: 12. The CDR3 contains 18 residues. Germline loops: CDR1 MDHEN, CDR2 SYDVKM. Written as DNA, the CDR3 is TGTGCCAGCAGTTTAGGTATTGAAGGGACAGGGGGGTTCTACGAGCAGTACTTC. This encodes CASSLGIEGTGGFYEQYF.

For the CDR3, the DNA is TGTGCCAGCAGCTTAGAGAGCTCCTACAATGAGCAGTTCTTC. Its translation: CASSLESSYNEQFF. V and J are TRBV7-2 and TRBJ2-1; no firm D call. CDR1 and CDR2 (germline): SGHTA, FQGNSA. The CDR3 loop spans 14 amino acids. The V and J ends lost 1 base and 0 bases respectively, with 4 bases between them.

The chain combines TRBV11-3 with TRBJ2-1; a possible D gene is TRBD1 (6 bases). Germline CDR1 and CDR2: SGHNT and YENEEA. This CDR3 comprises 13 residues. V was clipped by 5 bases and J by 9 bases, with 14 bases between them. DNA of the CDR3: TGTGCCAGCAGCCACGACAGGCTTGCTGAGCAGTTCTTC. Its protein product is CASSHDRLAEQFF.

This rearrangement joins TRBV27 to TRBJ1-5, with D maybe TRBD1 (5 bases). The germline V gene has CDR1 MNHEY and CDR2 SMNVEV (reference sequence). Trimming pared 3 bases from V and 9 bases from J, leaving 12 bases between. The length of the CDR3 is 13 residues. The CDR3 is CASSFRGGGPQHF. The CDR3 DNA follows: TGTGCCAGCAGTTTCCGTGGGGGAGGGCCCCAGCATTTT.

The CDR3 reads CASSLGGQGTDTQYF. CDR3 coding DNA: TGCGCCAGCAGCTTGGGGGGGCAAGGCACAGATACGCAGTATTTT. The chain is built from TRBV5-1 and TRBJ2-3; D perhaps matches TRBD1 (6 bases). CDR1 and CDR2 from the germline V gene are SGHRS and YFSETQ. CDR3 length: 15 amino acids. V was cut by 0 bases and J by 1 base, with 9 bases left in between.

V is TRBV5-1 and J is TRBJ2-5; D not resolved. The CDR3 loop spans 13 amino acids. Germline V CDR1 and CDR2: SGHRS, YFSETQ. Trimming left V 4 bases short and J 1 base short, with 8 bases between. The CDR3 coding sequence is TGCGCCAGCAGCACGGGTCCCCAAGAGACCCAGTACTTC. Its translation is CASSTGPQETQYF. Complete variable domain (other parts from reference TRBV5-1 and TRBJ2-5): KAGVTQTPRYLIKTRGQQVTLSCSPISGHRSVSWYQQTPGQGLQFLFEYFSETQRNKGNFPGRFSGRQFSNSRSEMNVSTLELGDSALYLCASSTGPQETQYFGPGTRLLVL.

The chain carries TRBV6-5 and TRBJ2-3; 7 nucleotides match TRBD2. V shed 6 bases, J shed 7 bases, and the junction held 13 bases outside the gene matches. CDR1 and CDR2 (germline): MNHEY, SVGAGI. The CDR3 contains 15 residues. As DNA, the CDR3 is TGTGCCAGCAGAGTCCTTAGCGGGCGCCGAAATACGCAGTATTTT. It encodes CASRVLSGRRNTQYF.

The CDR3 nucleotides are TGCGCCAGCAGCCAAGATGAGTCTAGCGGGGGCTACGAGCAGTACTTC. Translation: CASSQDESSGGYEQYF. This chain joins TRBV4-3 and TRBJ2-7, with 10 nucleotides matching TRBD2. Germline V gives CDR1 LGHNA, CDR2 YSLEER. V lost 0 bases, J lost 3 bases, and 5 bases stayed unmatched. The CDR3 covers 16 residues.

The V call is TRBV5-3, the J call TRBJ2-5; perhaps TRBD1 as D (6 bases). TRBV5-3 is marked as an open reading frame, function uncertain. This CDR3 contains 15 residues. Trimming pared 1 base from V and 7 bases from J, leaving 17 bases between. The CDR3, as DNA: TGTGCCAGAAGCTTGTGTTGGTCAGGGGTGGGGACCCAGTACTTC. It specifies CARSLCWSGVGTQYF.

This rearrangement joins TRBV10-3 to TRBJ1-1; D not resolved. This CDR3 comprises 14 residues. V lost 7 bases and J lost 0, with 12 bases in between. CDR1 and CDR2 (germline): ENHRY, SYGVKD. The CDR3 coding sequence is TGTGCCATCACGAACAGCTACATGAACACTGAAGCTTTCTTT. This codes for CAITNSYMNTEAFF.

The chain is built from TRBV6-6 and TRBJ2-1; TRBD2 matches at 14 bases. This CDR3 region has 16 residues. V gave up 4 bases and J gave up 9 bases; unmatched junction bases: 8. Germline assignment: CDR1 MNHNY and CDR2 SVGAGI (reference sequence). The DNA for the CDR3 is TGTGCCAGCAGTTCCCCGGGACTAGCGGGAGTTGGTGAGCAGTTCTTC. The encoded protein is CASSSPGLAGVGEQFF.

The chain couples TRBV6-1 to TRBJ1-1, with D tentatively TRBD1 (5 bases). Germline-derived CDR1 and CDR2 are MNHNS and SASEGT. This CDR3 region has 17 residues. V was pared by 4 bases and J by 6 bases, with 24 bases between. In DNA form, the CDR3 reads TGTGCCAGCAGTGCCGCCAACCGGGGGGTGGCAATCTCTGAAGCTTTCTTT. Translating it yields CASSAANRGVAISEAFF.

This rearrangement joins TRBV5-6 to TRBJ1-1, with 9 nucleotides matching TRBD1. Germline assignment: CDR1 SGHDT and CDR2 YYEEEE. V lost 3 bases to trimming and J lost 5 bases; unmatched junction nucleotides: 11. This CDR3 has 16 residues. The CDR3 region has the DNA TGTGCCAGCAGCTACGACAGGGGGTTGAGAGGAACTGAAGCTTTCTTT. Protein product: CASSYDRGLRGTEAFF.

V and J are TRBV12-3 or TRBV12-4 and TRBJ1-6; 7 bases map to TRBD1. The CDR3 contains 13 residues. V lost 6 bases to trimming and J lost 7 bases; unmatched junction nucleotides: 3. The DNA of the CDR3 is TGTGCCAGCAGCAAGACAGGGAATTCACCCCTCCACTTT. Its translation: CASSKTGNSPLHF.

V gene TRBV19 combines with J gene TRBJ2-3; 12 bases align to TRBD2. The V segment lost 1 base and the J segment 1 base; nucleotides outside the gene matches: 3. This CDR3 has 17 amino acids. From germline, CDR1 is LNHDA and CDR2 SQIVND (reference sequence). The CDR3 loop is CASSIGWTSGGTDTQYF. The CDR3 nucleotides are TGTGCCAGTAGTATAGGCTGGACTAGCGGGGGCACAGATACGCAGTATTTT. The full variable domain, rest sourced from reference TRBV19 and TRBJ2-3, is DGGITQSPKYLFRKEGQNVTLSCEQNLNHDAMYWYRQDPGQGLRLIYYSQIVNDFQKGDIAEGYSVSREKKESFPLTVTSAQKNPTAFYLCASSIGWTSGGTDTQYFGPGTRLTVL.

The rearrangement joins TRBV4-2 to TRBJ2-3; D call uncertain. The CDR3 length is 12 residues. The V gene lost 1 base and the J gene lost 4 bases, with 3 bases spanning the gap. Per germline, CDR1 LGHNA and CDR2 YNFKEQ. CDR3 nucleotides: TGTGCCAGCAGCCAAGGCGCAGATACGCAGTATTTT. This translates into CASSQGADTQYF.

The chain is built from TRBV24-1 and TRBJ1-5, with D unresolved. Germline V CDR1 and CDR2: KGHDR, SFDVKD. Trimming removed 4 bases at V and 7 bases at J, with 16 bases between. The CDR3 has 15 amino acids. CDR3 DNA sequence: TGTGCCACCAGTGACCCCGGCGCTGGGCTGCAGCCCCAGCATTTT. It translates to CATSDPGAGLQPQHF.

This clone occurred a few times. The CDR3 sequence is CASRTRQGAGEQYF. The CDR3 DNA reads as TGTGCCAGCAGAACCCGACAGGGGGCAGGAGAGCAGTACTTC. V usage is TRBV28 and J usage is TRBJ2-7; 10 nucleotides match TRBD1. Germline CDR1 is MDHEN and CDR2 is SYDVKM. The CDR3 is 14 amino acids. The ends lost 6 bases at V and 7 bases at J; junction bases unmatched: 9.

This chain connects TRBV4-2 to TRBJ1-4; TRBD1 is a possible D gene (6 bases). Trimming stripped 2 bases from V and 7 bases from J, with 20 bases between. The CDR3 totals 17 residues. Germline CDR1 and CDR2: LGHNA and YNFKEQ. CDR3 sequence reads: CASSQTHREQAGEKLFF. The CDR3 DNA follows: TGTGCCAGCAGCCAAACCCACAGGGAGCAGGCGGGTGAAAAACTGTTTTTT.

This clone has a handful of counts. This sequence joins TRBV30 and TRBJ2-2; possibly TRBD2 for D (5 bases). Deletions cut 5 bases from V and 4 bases from J, with 11 bases between. The CDR3 contains 13 residues. Germline V CDR1 and CDR2: GTSNPN, SVGIG (reference sequence). The CDR3 DNA reads TGTGCCTGGGTTACTAGTAGCACCGGGGAGCTGTTTTTT. Residues: CAWVTSSTGELFF.

The chain has TRBV11-2 and TRBJ2-1; the match to TRBD2 covers 13 bases. Germline V lookup: CDR1 SGHAT, CDR2 FQNNGV. The V and J ends lost 3 bases and 8 bases, in that order; junction bases with no gene match: 4. The CDR3 is 15 amino acids. The CDR3 nucleotides are TGTGCCAGCAGCTTGCGGACTAGCGGGAGCTATGAGCAGTTCTTC. Residues: CASSLRTSGSYEQFF.

This chain uses TRBV7-2 with TRBJ2-2; 9 bases match TRBD2. CDR3 length: 13 amino acids. V shed 11 bases and J 6 bases; nucleotides not matched to a gene: 7. Per germline, CDR1 SGHTA and CDR2 FQGNSA. The CDR3 DNA follows: TGTGCCCGATCGATAGCGGGAGCCGGGGAGCTGTTTTTT. Protein product: CARSIAGAGELFF.

The gene calls are TRBV4-2 and TRBJ2-5, with 9 bases that match TRBD2. The CDR3 spans 16 residues. Looked up from germline, CDR1 is LGHNA and CDR2 is YNFKEQ. The ends lost 0 bases at V and 4 bases at J; junction bases unmatched: 6. The CDR3 is CASSQDPSGEGETQYF. In nucleotides, the CDR3 is TGTGCCAGCAGCCAAGACCCTAGCGGGGAGGGAGAGACCCAGTACTTC.

The V gene is TRBV7-2, the J gene TRBJ1-4, with a tentative D call TRBD1 (6 bases). V gave up 5 bases and J gave up 1 base, with 11 bases separating them. This CDR3 is 15 amino acids long. CDR1 and CDR2 from the germline V gene are SGHTA and FQGNSA. The CDR3 DNA sequence: TGTGCCAGCAGCCTACTACAGGGAACTAATGAAAAACTGTTTTTT. Its translation: CASSLLQGTNEKLFF.

V and J are TRBV5-1 and TRBJ2-5, with D possibly being TRBD1 (6 bases). Per the germline V gene, CDR1 is SGHRS and CDR2 is YFSETQ. CDR3 length: 16 amino acids. Trimming removed 2 bases at V and 5 bases at J, with 19 bases between. The CDR3: CASSFHRDQYRETQYF. The CDR3 DNA follows: TGCGCCAGCAGCTTCCACAGGGACCAATACCGGGAGACCCAGTACTTC.